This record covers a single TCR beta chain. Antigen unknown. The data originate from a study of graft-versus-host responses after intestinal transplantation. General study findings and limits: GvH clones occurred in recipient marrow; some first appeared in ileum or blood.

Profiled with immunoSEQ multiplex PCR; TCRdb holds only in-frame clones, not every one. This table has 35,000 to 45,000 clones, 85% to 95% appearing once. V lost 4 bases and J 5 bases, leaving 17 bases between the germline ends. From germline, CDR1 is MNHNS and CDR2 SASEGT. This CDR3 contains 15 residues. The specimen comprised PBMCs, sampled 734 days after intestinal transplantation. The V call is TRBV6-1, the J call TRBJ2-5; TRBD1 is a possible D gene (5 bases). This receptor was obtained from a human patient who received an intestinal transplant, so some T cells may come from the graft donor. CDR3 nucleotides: TGTGCCAGCAGTGTGGTCCCTCCAGGGTGGGAGACCCAGTACTTC. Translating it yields CASSVVPPGWETQYF.